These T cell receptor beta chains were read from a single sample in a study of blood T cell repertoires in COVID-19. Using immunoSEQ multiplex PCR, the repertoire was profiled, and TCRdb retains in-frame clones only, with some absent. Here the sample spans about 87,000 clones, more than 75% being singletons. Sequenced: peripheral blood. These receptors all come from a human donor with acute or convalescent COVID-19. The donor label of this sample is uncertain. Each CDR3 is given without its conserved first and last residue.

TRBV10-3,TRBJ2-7,AIQRGPFYEQY
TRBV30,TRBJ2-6,AWDRASSGANVLT
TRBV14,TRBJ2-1,ASSQARVSSYNEQF
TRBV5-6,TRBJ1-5,ASSLAGSQPQH
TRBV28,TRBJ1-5,ASSTYNQPQH
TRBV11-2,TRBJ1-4,ASSPYREPASNNEKLF
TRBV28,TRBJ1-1,TSFRDTEAF
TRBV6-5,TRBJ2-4,ASSYDGGAKNIQY
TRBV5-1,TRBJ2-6,ASSLAGQSSGANVLT
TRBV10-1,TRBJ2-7,ASSERPKTEQY
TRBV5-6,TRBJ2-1,ASSLGTSGYNEQF
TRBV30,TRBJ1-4,AWSVQGGEKLF
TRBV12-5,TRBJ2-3,ASAPWGGGKTDTQY
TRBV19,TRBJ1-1,ASSIDSRMNTEAF
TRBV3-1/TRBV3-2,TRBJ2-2,ASSQGTGFANTGELF
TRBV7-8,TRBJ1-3,ASSPTRGHRNTIY
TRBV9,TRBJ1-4,ASSVDSGLGEKLF
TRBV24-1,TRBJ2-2,ATSDYFGEDTGGLF